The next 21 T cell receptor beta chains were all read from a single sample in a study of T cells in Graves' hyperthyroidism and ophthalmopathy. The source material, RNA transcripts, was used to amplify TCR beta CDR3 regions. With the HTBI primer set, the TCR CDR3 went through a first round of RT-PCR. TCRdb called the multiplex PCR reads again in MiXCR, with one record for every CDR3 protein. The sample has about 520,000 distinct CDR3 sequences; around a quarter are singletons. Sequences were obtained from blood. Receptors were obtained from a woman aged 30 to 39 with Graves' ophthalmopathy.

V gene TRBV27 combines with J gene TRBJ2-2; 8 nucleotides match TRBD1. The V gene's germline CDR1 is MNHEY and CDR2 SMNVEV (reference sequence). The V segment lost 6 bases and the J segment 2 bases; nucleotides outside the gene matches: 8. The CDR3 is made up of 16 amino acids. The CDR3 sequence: CASRSTGQDNTGELFF. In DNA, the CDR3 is TGTGCCAGCAGAAGTACGGGACAGGATAACACCGGGGAGCTGTTTTTT.

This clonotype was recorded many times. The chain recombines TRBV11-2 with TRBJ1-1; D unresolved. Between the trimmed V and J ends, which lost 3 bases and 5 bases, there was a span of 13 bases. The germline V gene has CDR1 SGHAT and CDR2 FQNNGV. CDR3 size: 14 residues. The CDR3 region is CASSFYDGETEAFF. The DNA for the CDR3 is TGTGCCAGCAGCTTTTACGACGGGGAGACTGAAGCTTTCTTT.

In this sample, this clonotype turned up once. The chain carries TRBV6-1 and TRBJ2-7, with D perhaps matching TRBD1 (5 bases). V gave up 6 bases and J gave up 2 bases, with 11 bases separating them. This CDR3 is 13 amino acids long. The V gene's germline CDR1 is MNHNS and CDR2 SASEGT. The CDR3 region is CASRRQTAYEQYF. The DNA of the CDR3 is TGTGCCAGCAGGAGACAGACCGCCTACGAGCAGTACTTC.

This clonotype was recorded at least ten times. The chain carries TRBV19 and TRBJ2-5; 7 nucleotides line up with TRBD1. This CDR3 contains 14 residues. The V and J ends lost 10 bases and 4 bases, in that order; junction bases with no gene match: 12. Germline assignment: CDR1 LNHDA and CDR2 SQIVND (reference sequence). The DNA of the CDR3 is TGTGCCACCTCGGACAGGACCAATGGAGAGACCCAGTACTTC. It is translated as CATSDRTNGETQYF.

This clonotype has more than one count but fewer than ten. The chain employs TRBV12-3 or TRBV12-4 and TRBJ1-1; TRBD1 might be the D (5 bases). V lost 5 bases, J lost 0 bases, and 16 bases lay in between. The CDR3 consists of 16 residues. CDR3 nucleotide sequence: TGTGCCAGCAGTAGGTCCCCAGACAGCCTGAACACTGAAGCTTTCTTT. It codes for CASSRSPDSLNTEAFF.

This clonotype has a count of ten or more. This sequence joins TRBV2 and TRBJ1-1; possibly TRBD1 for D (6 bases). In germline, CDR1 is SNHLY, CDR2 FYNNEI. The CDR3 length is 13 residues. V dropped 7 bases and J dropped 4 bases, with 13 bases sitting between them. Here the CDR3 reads CASMYRDGTEAFF. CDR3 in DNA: TGTGCCAGCATGTACAGGGACGGCACTGAAGCTTTCTTT.

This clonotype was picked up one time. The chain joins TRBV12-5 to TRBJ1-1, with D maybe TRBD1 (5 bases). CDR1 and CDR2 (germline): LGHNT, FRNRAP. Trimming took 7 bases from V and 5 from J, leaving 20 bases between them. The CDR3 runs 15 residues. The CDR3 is CASVTEAGRGTEAFF. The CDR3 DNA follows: TGTGCTAGTGTCACTGAGGCAGGGCGGGGAACTGAAGCTTTCTTT.

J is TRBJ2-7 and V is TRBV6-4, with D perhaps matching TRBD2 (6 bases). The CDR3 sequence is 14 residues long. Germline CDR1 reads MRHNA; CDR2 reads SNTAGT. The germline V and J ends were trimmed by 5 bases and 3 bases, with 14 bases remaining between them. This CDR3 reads CASSPRDFLYEQYF. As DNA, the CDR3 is TGTGCCAGCAGTCCCCGGGACTTTCTCTACGAGCAGTACTTC.

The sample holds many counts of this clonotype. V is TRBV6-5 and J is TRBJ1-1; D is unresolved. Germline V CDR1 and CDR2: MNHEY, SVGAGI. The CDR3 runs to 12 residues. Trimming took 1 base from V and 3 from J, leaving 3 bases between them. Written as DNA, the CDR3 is TGTGCCAGCAGTTACTATTACACTGAAGCTTTCTTT. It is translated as CASSYYYTEAFF.

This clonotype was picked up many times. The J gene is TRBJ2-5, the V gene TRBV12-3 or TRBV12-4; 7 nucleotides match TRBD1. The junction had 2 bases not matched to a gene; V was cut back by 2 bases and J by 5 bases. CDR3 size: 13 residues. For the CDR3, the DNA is TGTGCCAGCAGTTTAAGGGGGCACGAGACCCAGTACTTC. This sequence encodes CASSLRGHETQYF.

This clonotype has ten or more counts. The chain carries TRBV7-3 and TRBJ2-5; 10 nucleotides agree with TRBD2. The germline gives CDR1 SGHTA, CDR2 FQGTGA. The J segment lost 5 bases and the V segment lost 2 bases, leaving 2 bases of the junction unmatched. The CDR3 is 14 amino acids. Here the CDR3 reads CASSLGLADETQYF. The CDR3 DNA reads TGTGCCAGCAGCTTAGGACTAGCGGATGAGACCCAGTACTTC.

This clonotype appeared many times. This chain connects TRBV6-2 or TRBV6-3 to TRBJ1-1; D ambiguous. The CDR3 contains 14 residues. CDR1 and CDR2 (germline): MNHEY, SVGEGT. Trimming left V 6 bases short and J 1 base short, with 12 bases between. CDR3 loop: CASRTKARNTEAFF. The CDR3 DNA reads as TGTGCCAGCAGGACAAAGGCTAGGAACACTGAAGCTTTCTTT.

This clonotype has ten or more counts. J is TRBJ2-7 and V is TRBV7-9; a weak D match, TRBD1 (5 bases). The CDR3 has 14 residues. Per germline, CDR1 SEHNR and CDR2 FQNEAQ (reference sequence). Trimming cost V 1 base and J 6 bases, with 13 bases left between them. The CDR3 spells CASSLVSGLAEQYF. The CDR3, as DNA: TGTGCCAGCAGCTTAGTTTCAGGGTTGGCCGAGCAGTACTTC.

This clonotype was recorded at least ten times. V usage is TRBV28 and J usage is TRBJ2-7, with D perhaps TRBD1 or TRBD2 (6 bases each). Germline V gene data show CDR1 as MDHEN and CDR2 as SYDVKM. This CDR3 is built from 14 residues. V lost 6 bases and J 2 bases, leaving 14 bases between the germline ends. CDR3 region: CASSPLGGTYEQYF. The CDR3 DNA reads TGTGCCAGCAGCCCACTAGGGGGGACCTACGAGCAGTACTTC.

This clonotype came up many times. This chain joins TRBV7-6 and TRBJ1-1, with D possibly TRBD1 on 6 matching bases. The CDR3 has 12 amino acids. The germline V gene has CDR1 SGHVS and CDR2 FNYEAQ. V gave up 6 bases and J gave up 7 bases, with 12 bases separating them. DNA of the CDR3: TGTGCCAGCAGTTTACAGGGCTATGAAGCTTTCTTT. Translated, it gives CASSLQGYEAFF.

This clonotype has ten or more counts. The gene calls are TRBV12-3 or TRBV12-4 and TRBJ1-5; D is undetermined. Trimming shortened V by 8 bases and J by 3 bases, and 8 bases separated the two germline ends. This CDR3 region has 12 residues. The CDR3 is CASGSANQPQHF. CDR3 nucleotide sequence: TGTGCCAGCGGGTCAGCCAATCAGCCCCAGCATTTT.

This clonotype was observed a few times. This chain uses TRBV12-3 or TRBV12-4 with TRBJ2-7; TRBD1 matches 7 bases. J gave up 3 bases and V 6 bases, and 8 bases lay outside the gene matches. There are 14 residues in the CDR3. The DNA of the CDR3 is TGTGCCAGCAGCCCAACGGGACAGTACTACGAGCAGTACTTC. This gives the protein CASSPTGQYYEQYF.

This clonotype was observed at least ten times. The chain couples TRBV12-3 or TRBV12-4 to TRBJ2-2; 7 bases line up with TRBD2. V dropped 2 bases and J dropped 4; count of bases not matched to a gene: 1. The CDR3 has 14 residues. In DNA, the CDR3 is TGTGCCAGCAGTTTACTAGCGGCCACCGGGGAGCTGTTTTTT. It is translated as CASSLLAATGELFF.

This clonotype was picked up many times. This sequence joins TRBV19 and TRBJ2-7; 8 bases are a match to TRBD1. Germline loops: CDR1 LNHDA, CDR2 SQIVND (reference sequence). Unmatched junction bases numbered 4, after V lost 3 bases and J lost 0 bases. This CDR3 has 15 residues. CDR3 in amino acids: CASSIGQGSSYEQYF. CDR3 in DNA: TGTGCCAGTAGTATTGGACAGGGAAGCTCCTACGAGCAGTACTTC.

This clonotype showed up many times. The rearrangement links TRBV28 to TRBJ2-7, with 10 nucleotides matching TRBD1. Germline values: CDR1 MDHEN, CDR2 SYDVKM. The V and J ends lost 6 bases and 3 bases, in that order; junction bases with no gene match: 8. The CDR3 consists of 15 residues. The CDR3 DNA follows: TGTGCCAGCAGCGTCGGGACAGGGGACTTCTACGAGCAGTACTTC. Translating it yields CASSVGTGDFYEQYF. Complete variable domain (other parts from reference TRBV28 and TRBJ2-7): DVKVTQSSRYLVKRTGEKVFLECVQDMDHENMFWYRQDPGLGLRLIYFSYDVKMKEKGDIPEGYSVSREKKERFSLILESASTNQTSMYLCASSVGTGDFYEQYFGPGTRLTVT.

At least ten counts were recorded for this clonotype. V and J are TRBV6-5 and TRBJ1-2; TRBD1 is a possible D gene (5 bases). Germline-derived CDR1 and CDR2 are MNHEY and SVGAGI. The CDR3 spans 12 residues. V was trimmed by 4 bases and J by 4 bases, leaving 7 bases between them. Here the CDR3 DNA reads TGTGCCAGCAGTTGGGACGGCTATGGCTACACCTTC. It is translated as CASSWDGYGYTF.